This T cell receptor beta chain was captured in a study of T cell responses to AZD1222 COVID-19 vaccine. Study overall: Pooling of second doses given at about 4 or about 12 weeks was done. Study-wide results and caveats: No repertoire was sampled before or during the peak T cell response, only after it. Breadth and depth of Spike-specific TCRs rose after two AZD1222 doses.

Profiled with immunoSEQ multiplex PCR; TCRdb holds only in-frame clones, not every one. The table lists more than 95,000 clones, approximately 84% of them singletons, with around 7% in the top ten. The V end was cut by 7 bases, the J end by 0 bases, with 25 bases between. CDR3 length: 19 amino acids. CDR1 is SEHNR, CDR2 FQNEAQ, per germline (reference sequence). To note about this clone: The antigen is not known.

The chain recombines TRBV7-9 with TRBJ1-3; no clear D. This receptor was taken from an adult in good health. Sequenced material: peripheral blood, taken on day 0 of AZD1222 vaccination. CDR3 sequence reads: CASTPGFGESASSGNTIYF. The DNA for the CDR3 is TGTGCCAGCACCCCGGGCTTCGGGGAATCCGCCTCCTCTGGAAACACCATATATTTT.